A single sample is the source of the 10 T cell receptor beta chains below, sequenced in a study of OX40 agonist ivuxolimab in advanced cancers. Assay: immunoSEQ multiplex PCR; the TCRdb copy retains only in-frame clones and omits some. The sample lists some 50,000 clones; 70% to 90% were seen once. The sample was CD4+ or CD8+ T cells sorted from blood, taken in a trial of the OX40 agonist ivuxolimab. The source of these receptors is an adult with an advanced solid tumor such as melanoma, head and neck, liver or kidney cancer.

This rearrangement joins TRBV27 to TRBJ2-7, with 7 bases that match TRBD2. V was pared by 8 bases and J by 6 bases, with 7 bases of the junction left unmatched. The CDR3 sequence is 12 residues long. Germline V gives CDR1 MNHEY, CDR2 SMNVEV (reference sequence). In nucleotides, the CDR3 is TGTGCCAGCGGGACTACGGCGTCCGAGCAGTACTTC. This encodes CASGTTASEQYF.

The chain has TRBV10-3 and TRBJ2-4, with unresolved D. V was shortened by 0 bases and J by 7 bases, with 4 bases between the two germline ends. Germline V gene data show CDR1 as ENHRY and CDR2 as SYGVKD. The CDR3 length is 12 residues. CDR3 loop: CAISESPNIQYF. CDR3 coding DNA: TGTGCCATCAGTGAGTCGCCGAACATTCAGTACTTC.

The chain joins TRBV19 to TRBJ2-1; D possibly matches TRBD1 or TRBD2 (5 bases each). Trimming shortened V by 10 bases and J by 0 bases, and 25 bases separated the two germline ends. There are 18 residues in the CDR3. Germline loops: CDR1 LNHDA, CDR2 SQIVND (reference sequence). CDR3 protein: CATQVRGSDYSSYNEQFF. In nucleotides, the CDR3 is TGTGCCACCCAAGTGAGGGGATCCGACTACAGCTCCTACAATGAGCAGTTCTTC.

Points on this clone: Other DNA variants within this sample encode the same CDR3. V gene TRBV19 combines with J gene TRBJ2-7; tentative D call: TRBD2 (5 bases). V was cut by 1 base and J by 0 bases, with 10 bases left in between. CDR3 length: 15 amino acids. Germline V gives CDR1 LNHDA, CDR2 SQIVND (reference sequence). CDR3 DNA: TGTGCCAGTAGTATAGGTCCGGGGAGCTCCTACGAGCAGTACTTC. Encoded protein: CASSIGPGSSYEQYF. The whole variable domain, filled in from reference TRBV19 and TRBJ2-7, reads DGGITQSPKYLFRKEGQNVTLSCEQNLNHDAMYWYRQDPGQGLRLIYYSQIVNDFQKGDIAEGYSVSREKKESFPLTVTSAQKNPTAFYLCASSIGPGSSYEQYFGPGTRLTVT.

The chain carries TRBV27 and TRBJ2-2; 11 bases are shared with TRBD2. V dropped 5 bases and J dropped 6; count of bases not matched to a gene: 5. Germline CDR1 is MNHEY and CDR2 is SMNVEV (reference sequence). The CDR3 contains 15 residues. CDR3: CASSVNSGGAGELFF. CDR3 DNA sequence: TGTGCCAGCAGTGTAAATAGCGGGGGGGCCGGGGAGCTGTTTTTT.

The chain links TRBV16 to TRBJ2-2, with 10 bases identical to TRBD2. V lost 3 bases and J lost 4; bases outside the gene matches: 2. Germline-derived CDR1 and CDR2 are KGHSY and FQNENV. This CDR3 is 15 amino acids long. The CDR3 loop reads CASSHLAGATGELFF. In DNA, the CDR3 is TGTGCCAGCAGCCATCTAGCGGGAGCCACCGGGGAGCTGTTTTTT.

The V and J genes are TRBV2 and TRBJ2-1; TRBD2 agrees at 13 bases. The trim removed 2 bases at V and 4 bases at J, leaving 5 bases unmatched. Looked up from germline, CDR1 is SNHLY and CDR2 is FYNNEI. The length of the CDR3 is 17 residues. The CDR3 DNA reads as TGTGCCAGCAGTGAATTGACTAGCGGGAGGTATTACAATGAGCAGTTCTTC. Translation gives CASSELTSGRYYNEQFF.

The rearrangement joins TRBV7-2 to TRBJ2-3, with 8 nucleotides matching TRBD2. V lost 5 bases, J lost 0 bases, and 16 bases stayed unmatched. The CDR3 consists of 19 residues. Per the germline V gene, CDR1 is SGHTA and CDR2 is FQGNSA. This chain's CDR3 is CASSLWTLAGGTSTDTQYF. CDR3 sequence (DNA): TGTGCCAGCAGCCTATGGACTCTGGCGGGGGGCACTAGCACAGATACGCAGTATTTT.

The V and J genes are TRBV5-1 and TRBJ1-1, with a possible D match to TRBD1 (5 bases). Germline CDR1 reads SGHRS; CDR2 reads YFSETQ. V was cut by 0 bases and J by 6 bases, with 12 bases left in between. The CDR3 spans 14 residues. Written as DNA, the CDR3 is TGCGCCAGCAGCTTGGGCCAGGGAGTAGCTGAAGCTTTCTTT. Amino acids: CASSLGQGVAEAFF.

The chain combines TRBV5-1 with TRBJ2-7, with TRBD1 identical over 8 bases. V shed 2 bases and J 5 bases; nucleotides not matched to a gene: 9. The CDR3 consists of 15 residues. CDR1 and CDR2 (germline): SGHRS, YFSETQ. CDR3: CASSFSLGQAHEQYF. For the CDR3, the DNA is TGCGCCAGCAGCTTCTCACTGGGACAGGCCCACGAGCAGTACTTC.